The 28 T cell receptor beta chains below were found in one sample sequenced in a study of T-cell memory formation after mild COVID-19. TCRdb re-called the 5' RACE reads through MiXCR, storing one row per CDR3 protein. The table shows fewer than 95,000 distinct CDR3 sequences, with about 13% occurring only once. Sequenced input: PBMCs or a T cell subset sorted from them (not recorded which). The receptors originated from an adult woman who had mild COVID-19 (a few samples of this study predate the infection). Cell type and time point are not known.

The chain links TRBV29-1 to TRBJ1-2; D is possibly TRBD1 (5 bases). Germline values: CDR1 SQVTM, CDR2 ANQGSEA. The CDR3 has 14 amino acids. The V and J ends lost 6 bases and 4 bases respectively, with 18 bases between them. CDR3 protein: CSVTGTGVFYGYTF. Here the CDR3 DNA reads TGCAGCGTCACCGGGACGGGGGTTTTCTATGGCTACACCTTC.

The V gene is TRBV7-9, the J gene TRBJ1-1, with D possibly being TRBD1 (5 bases). This CDR3 spans 12 amino acids. Trimming removed 3 bases from V and 4 bases from J, with 6 bases in between. CDR1 is SEHNR, CDR2 FQNEAQ, per germline (reference sequence). The CDR3 loop reads CASSFTGTEAFF. CDR3 coding DNA: TGTGCCAGCAGCTTCACAGGCACTGAAGCTTTCTTT.

This clonotype was detected a few times. The chain has TRBV5-1 and TRBJ2-1; tentatively, D is TRBD2 (5 bases). V was trimmed by 4 bases and J by 2 bases, leaving 25 bases between them. This CDR3 contains 19 residues. Germline CDR1 reads SGHRS; CDR2 reads YFSETQ. The DNA for the CDR3 is TGCGCCAGCAGCCGCCGGGGTCTGAGCGAATTTGGCACCTACAATGAGCAGTTCTTC. Encoded protein: CASSRRGLSEFGTYNEQFF.

This clonotype was recorded at least ten times. The J gene is TRBJ2-7, the V gene TRBV10-3, with 9 positions matching TRBD1. After removal of 7 bases from V and 6 bases from J, the junction contained 13 bases not matched to a gene. This CDR3 is built from 15 residues. Germline assignment: CDR1 ENHRY and CDR2 SYGVKD. This CDR3 reads CAIKRDRDREGEQYF. DNA of the CDR3: TGTGCCATCAAAAGGGACAGGGATAGGGAAGGCGAGCAGTACTTC.

This chain uses TRBV4-3 with TRBJ1-1; D uncertain. Germline loops: CDR1 LGHNA, CDR2 YSLEER. Trimming took 1 base from V and 2 from J, leaving 8 bases between them. This CDR3 contains 14 residues. The CDR3 spells CASSQGQPNTEAFF. The CDR3 DNA reads as TGCGCCAGCAGCCAAGGGCAGCCAAACACTGAAGCTTTCTTT.

The chain employs TRBV7-6 and TRBJ2-7; D might be TRBD2 (6 bases). Germline V gene lookup returns CDR1 SGHVS and CDR2 FNYEAQ. V lost 1 base to trimming and J lost 2 bases, with 18 bases between them. The CDR3 extends over 17 amino acids. CDR3 bases: TGTGCCAGCAGCTTAGGCCTTGGGACTCCACGGCCCTACGAGCAGTACTTC. Protein product: CASSLGLGTPRPYEQYF.

On this clonotype itself: Relative to the germline gene, one junction end is altered; a read error may explain this. The chain carries TRBV7-6 and TRBJ2-3; 11 nucleotides align to TRBD2. The length of the CDR3 is 14 residues. Germline values: CDR1 SGHVS, CDR2 FNYEAQ. The CDR3 reads CASSLAGGLDTQYF. CDR3 DNA sequence: TGTGCCAGCAGCCTAGCGGGGGGTTTAGATACGCAGTATTTT.

This clonotype has at least ten counts. The V and J genes are TRBV12-3 or TRBV12-4 and TRBJ2-1; D may correspond to TRBD1 or TRBD2 (5 bases each). V lost 6 bases, J lost 4 bases, and 16 bases lay in between. This CDR3 comprises 15 residues. This chain's CDR3 is CASSLVGTYYNEQFF. The CDR3 coding sequence is TGTGCCAGCAGCCTTGTCGGGACGTATTACAATGAGCAGTTCTTC.

Only a few counts were recorded for this clonotype. The CDR3 DNA reads as TGCAGCGTTGAAGGGGCGGCTAGCTGGTCGTTGACCCAGTACTTC. Its translation: CSVEGAASWSLTQYF. The rearrangement links TRBV29-1 to TRBJ2-5, with D possibly matching TRBD2 (5 bases). Germline values: CDR1 SQVTM, CDR2 ANQGSEA. The V end lost 1 base, the J end lost 7 bases, and 19 bases lay between the germline ends. The CDR3 runs to 15 residues.

There are many counts of this clonotype. This chain uses TRBV29-1 with TRBJ2-3; D is unresolved. Germline V gives CDR1 SQVTM, CDR2 ANQGSEA. V dropped 0 bases and J dropped 4 bases, with 8 bases sitting between them. The CDR3 totals 13 residues. In DNA form, the CDR3 reads TGCAGCGTTGAAGATCCCATGGCAGATACGCAGTATTTT. Translated: CSVEDPMADTQYF.

There are a few counts of this clonotype. V is TRBV24-1 and J is TRBJ2-7, with D unclear. This CDR3 spans 13 amino acids. Deletions cut 7 bases from V and 5 bases from J, with 14 bases between. From germline, CDR1 is KGHDR and CDR2 SFDVKD. The CDR3 DNA is TGTGCCACCAGCCTTGGACGGTTCGACGAGCAGTACTTC. It codes for CATSLGRFDEQYF.

This clonotype was recorded a few times. The chain combines TRBV4-1 with TRBJ2-7; TRBD1 matches 10 bases. Trimming at V came to 6 bases and at J to 0 bases, leaving 5 bases not matched to a gene. This CDR3 has 15 amino acids. Germline values: CDR1 MGHRA, CDR2 YSYEKL. CDR3 in amino acids: CASRLGQGSSYEQYF. The CDR3 DNA sequence: TGCGCCAGCAGGTTGGGACAGGGGAGCTCCTACGAGCAGTACTTC.

This clonotype has a handful of counts. The chain employs TRBV7-2 and TRBJ2-2; D perhaps matches TRBD1 (5 bases). The germline V gene encodes CDR1 SGHTA and CDR2 FQGNSA. Trimming pared 5 bases from V and 6 bases from J, leaving 19 bases between. The CDR3 contains 16 residues. CDR3 amino acids: CASSHRFPVGPGELFF. CDR3 coding DNA: TGTGCCAGCAGCCACAGGTTTCCAGTCGGACCCGGGGAGCTGTTTTTT.

The chain combines TRBV10-3 with TRBJ2-7; 9 bases agree with TRBD1. This CDR3 is built from 14 residues. Germline CDR1 reads ENHRY; CDR2 reads SYGVKD. V lost 9 bases to trimming and J lost 6 bases; unmatched junction nucleotides: 12. The DNA of the CDR3 is TGTGCCATGGGCGCTCGGGACAGGGTGTCCGAGCAGTACTTC. Translating gives CAMGARDRVSEQYF.

The chain combines TRBV6-5 with TRBJ2-7, with TRBD1 identical over 9 bases. There are 15 residues in the CDR3. The germline gives CDR1 MNHEY, CDR2 SVGAGI. V was pared by 6 bases and J by 1 base, with 7 bases of the junction left unmatched. Here the CDR3 reads CASSPDRGISYEQYF. The CDR3 coding sequence is TGTGCCAGCAGCCCCGACAGGGGGATTTCCTACGAGCAGTACTTC.

This clonotype was counted a few times. The rearrangement joins TRBV4-2 to TRBJ2-7; 9 bases fit TRBD1. CDR3 length: 14 residues. With 2 bases clipped from V and 2 bases from J, the junction kept 1 base outside the gene matches. Germline lookup yields CDR1 LGHNA and CDR2 YNFKEQ. CDR3 in amino acids: CASSQRTGAYEQYF. As DNA, the CDR3 is TGTGCCAGCAGCCAACGGACAGGGGCCTACGAGCAGTACTTC.

Only a few counts were recorded for this clonotype. This rearrangement joins TRBV20-1 to TRBJ2-5, with TRBD1 matching over 7 bases. V dropped 4 bases and J dropped 2; count of bases not matched to a gene: 4. Germline V gene sequence: CDR1 DFQATT, CDR2 SNEGSKA (reference sequence). The CDR3 loop spans 13 amino acids. CDR3 sequence (DNA): TGCAGTGCTACCCGGACAGGTCAAGAGACCCAGTACTTC. It specifies CSATRTGQETQYF.

The chain has TRBV7-3 and TRBJ2-5, with 9 bases fitting TRBD1. Germline CDR1 is SGHTA and CDR2 is FQGTGA. The CDR3 totals 15 residues. V lost 8 bases and J lost 3; bases outside the gene matches: 10. Written as DNA, the CDR3 is TGTGCCAGCCGCCACAGGGGGCGAGGAGAAGAGACCCAGTACTTC. It encodes CASRHRGRGEETQYF. Supplemented by reference TRBV7-3 and TRBJ2-5, the full variable domain reads GAGVSQTPSNKVTEKGKYVELRCDPISGHTALYWYRQSLGQGPEFLIYFQGTGAADDSGLPNDRFFAVRPEGSVSTLKIQRTERGDSAVYLCASRHRGRGEETQYFGPGTRLLVL.

The chain combines TRBV9 with TRBJ2-7, with 8 bases lining up with TRBD2. CDR3 length equals 14 residues. Germline CDR1 and CDR2: SGDLS and YYNGEE. With V trimmed by 0 bases and J by 5 bases, 4 bases remained unmatched. CDR3 region: CASSVAGGPNEQYF. The CDR3 DNA sequence: TGTGCCAGCAGCGTAGCGGGGGGGCCAAACGAGCAGTACTTC.

This clonotype came up a few times. V and J are TRBV6-5 and TRBJ2-4; D is possibly TRBD2 (6 bases). The CDR3 has 12 residues. The V end was cut by 4 bases, the J end by 7 bases, with 8 bases between. Per the germline V gene, CDR1 is MNHEY and CDR2 is SVGAGI. The CDR3 reads CASSSGRNIQYF. The CDR3 DNA reads as TGTGCCAGCAGTTCAGGGAGGAACATTCAGTACTTC.

Comment on this clonotype: This sequence may be a read error, since a much larger clone differs from it by one base. This chain links TRBV7-2 with TRBJ2-1; D gene ambiguous. The V gene lost 2 bases and the J gene lost 6 bases, with 11 bases spanning the gap. CDR3 size: 14 residues. The germline V gene has CDR1 SGHTA and CDR2 FQGNSA. The CDR3 region has the DNA TGTGCCAGCAGCTTATTGCTATCGGGCAATGAGCAGTTCTTC. As protein: CASSLLLSGNEQFF. The complete variable domain, with remaining parts taken from reference TRBV7-2 and TRBJ2-1, reads GAGVSQSPSNKVTEKGKDVELRCDPISGHTALYWYRQSLGQGLEFLIYFQGNSAPDKSGLPSDRFSAERTGGSVSTLTIQRTQQEDSAVYLCASSLLLSGNEQFFGPGTRLTVL.

The chain joins TRBV12-3 or TRBV12-4 to TRBJ2-5; 8 bases agree with TRBD1. The CDR3 consists of 16 residues. The J segment lost 2 bases and the V segment lost 2 bases, leaving 7 bases of the junction unmatched. The CDR3 protein is CASSLYQGATQETQYF. The CDR3 region has the DNA TGTGCCAGCAGTTTATATCAGGGGGCAACGCAAGAGACCCAGTACTTC.

This clonotype has a count of ten or more. The gene calls are TRBV29-1 and TRBJ2-1; 10 bases match TRBD1. The CDR3 has 13 amino acids. The V gene end was trimmed by 4 bases and the J gene end by 7 bases; junction bases not matched to a gene: 4. Per germline, CDR1 SQVTM and CDR2 ANQGSEA. CDR3 amino acids: CSVGQGAGNEQFF. CDR3 sequence (DNA): TGCAGCGTTGGACAGGGGGCTGGAAATGAGCAGTTCTTC.

A few counts support this clonotype. V usage is TRBV6-5 and J usage is TRBJ1-2; 7 positions match TRBD1. V shed 2 bases, J shed 4 bases, and the junction held 4 bases outside the gene matches. The length of the CDR3 is 14 residues. In germline, CDR1 is MNHEY, CDR2 SVGAGI. The CDR3 DNA reads TGTGCCAGCAGTTACGAGGGACAGAGCTATGGCTACACCTTC. Encoded protein: CASSYEGQSYGYTF.

This clonotype has at least ten counts. The V gene is TRBV7-8, the J gene TRBJ2-1; D is undetermined. The CDR3 contains 14 residues. With 3 bases removed from V and 0 bases from J, the gap between germline ends came to 6 bases. CDR1 SGHVS and CDR2 FQNEAQ come from the germline V gene. The CDR3 protein is CASSFSASYNEQFF. In nucleotides, the CDR3 is TGTGCCAGCAGCTTTTCAGCCTCCTACAATGAGCAGTTCTTC.

V gene TRBV4-2 combines with J gene TRBJ2-3, with TRBD2 identical over 9 bases. The trim removed 4 bases at V and 4 bases at J, leaving 9 bases unmatched. CDR3 size: 16 residues. CDR1 is LGHNA and CDR2 is YNFKEQ in the germline V gene. The CDR3 coding sequence is TGTGCCAGCAGCCCTGTCTTTAGCGGGGGCGCAGATACGCAGTATTTT. The encoded protein is CASSPVFSGGADTQYF.

This clonotype was observed a few times. The chain has TRBV7-2 and TRBJ2-3; maybe TRBD1 (5 bases). Trimming pared 1 base from V and 2 bases from J, leaving 16 bases between. This CDR3 spans 17 amino acids. CDR1 is SGHTA, CDR2 FQGNSA, per germline. The CDR3 DNA follows: TGTGCCAGCAGCTTAGGATGGGGCTGGGGCGACACAGATACGCAGTATTTT. As protein: CASSLGWGWGDTDTQYF.

This clonotype was counted a few times. The genes are TRBV12-3 or TRBV12-4 and TRBJ2-3, with 8 bases lining up with TRBD2. The CDR3 sequence is 17 residues long. V was clipped by 5 bases and J by 1 base; unmatched bases: 11. The CDR3 DNA sequence: TGTGCCAGCAGTCTCGGGAGGACTAGCCGCGGCACAGATACGCAGTATTTT. Encoded protein: CASSLGRTSRGTDTQYF.